This T cell receptor (beta chain) was recovered during a study of blood T cell repertoires in COVID-19. This clone has just one count. With 0 bases removed from V and 7 bases from J, the gap between germline ends came to 13 bases. The CDR3 totals 14 residues. The germline gives CDR1 SGHNT, CDR2 YYREEE (reference sequence). Profiling relied on immunoSEQ multiplex PCR, and the TCRdb table lists in-frame clones only, not all of them. The sample holds fewer than 400,000 clones, 80% to 90% seen once. Input material: PBMCs or T cells enriched from blood (not recorded which). The receptor's source is a man aged 25 to 45 who had recovered from COVID-19. This chain connects TRBV5-4 to TRBJ1-2; D perhaps matches TRBD1 (6 bases). CDR3 sequence reads: CASSLAGQMSGYTF. As DNA, the CDR3 is TGTGCCAGCAGCTTGGCAGGACAGATGTCTGGCTACACCTTC.